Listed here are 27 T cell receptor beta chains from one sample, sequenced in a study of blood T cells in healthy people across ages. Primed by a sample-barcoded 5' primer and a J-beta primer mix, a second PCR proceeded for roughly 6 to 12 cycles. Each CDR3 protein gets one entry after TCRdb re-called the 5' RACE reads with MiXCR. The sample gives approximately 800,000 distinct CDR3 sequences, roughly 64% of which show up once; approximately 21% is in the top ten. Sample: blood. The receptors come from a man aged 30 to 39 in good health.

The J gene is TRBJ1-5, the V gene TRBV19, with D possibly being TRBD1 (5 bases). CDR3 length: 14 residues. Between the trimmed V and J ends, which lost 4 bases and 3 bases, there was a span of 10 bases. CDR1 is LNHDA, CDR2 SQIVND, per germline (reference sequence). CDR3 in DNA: TGTGCCAGTAGTACTCAGGGATTCAATCAGCCCCAGCATTTT. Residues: CASSTQGFNQPQHF.

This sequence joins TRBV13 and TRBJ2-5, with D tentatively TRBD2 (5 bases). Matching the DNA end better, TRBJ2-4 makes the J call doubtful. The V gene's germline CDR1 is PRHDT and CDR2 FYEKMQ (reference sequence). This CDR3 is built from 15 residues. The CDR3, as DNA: TGTGCCAGCAGCACTAATCACGGGAATCTAAACATTCAGTACTTC. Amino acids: CASSTNHGNLNIQYF.

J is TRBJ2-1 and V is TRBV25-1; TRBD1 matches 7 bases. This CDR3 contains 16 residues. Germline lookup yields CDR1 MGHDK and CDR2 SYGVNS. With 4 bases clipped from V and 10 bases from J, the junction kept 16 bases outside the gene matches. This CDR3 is CASSGQGAPRQWEQFF. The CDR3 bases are TGTGCCAGCAGTGGACAGGGAGCCCCGAGGCAATGGGAGCAGTTCTTC.

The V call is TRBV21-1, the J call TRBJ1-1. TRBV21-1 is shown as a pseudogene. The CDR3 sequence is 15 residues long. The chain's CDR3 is CASSKVKELITEAFF. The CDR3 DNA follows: TGTGCCAGCAGCAAAGTGAAGGAGTTGATCACTGAAGCTTTCTTT.

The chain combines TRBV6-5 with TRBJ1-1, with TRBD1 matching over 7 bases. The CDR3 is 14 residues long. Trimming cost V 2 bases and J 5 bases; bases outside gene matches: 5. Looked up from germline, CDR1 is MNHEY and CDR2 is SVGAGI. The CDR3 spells CASSYRQGRTEAFF. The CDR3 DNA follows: TGTGCCAGCAGTTACAGACAGGGTAGAACTGAAGCTTTCTTT.

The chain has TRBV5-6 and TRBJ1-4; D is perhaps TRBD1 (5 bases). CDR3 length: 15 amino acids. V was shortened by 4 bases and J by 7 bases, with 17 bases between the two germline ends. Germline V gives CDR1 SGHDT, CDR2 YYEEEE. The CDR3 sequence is CASSTSGTRGEKLFF. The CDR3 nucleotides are TGTGCCAGCAGCACCTCCGGGACGCGGGGTGAAAAACTGTTTTTT.

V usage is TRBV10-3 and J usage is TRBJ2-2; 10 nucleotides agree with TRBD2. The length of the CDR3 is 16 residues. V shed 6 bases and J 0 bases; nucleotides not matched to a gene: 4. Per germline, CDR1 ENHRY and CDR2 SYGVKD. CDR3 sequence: CAIRPTSGANTGELFF. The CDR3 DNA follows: TGTGCCATCAGACCTACTAGCGGGGCGAACACCGGGGAGCTGTTTTTT.

The CDR3 region is CASSHRDQPGIQYF. In DNA, the CDR3 is TGTGCCAGCAGCCATCGTGACCAACCGGGCATTCAGTACTTC. V gene TRBV12-3 or TRBV12-4 combines with J gene TRBJ2-4, with D unclear. The CDR3 spans 14 residues. V was trimmed by 6 bases and J by 9 bases, leaving 18 bases between them.

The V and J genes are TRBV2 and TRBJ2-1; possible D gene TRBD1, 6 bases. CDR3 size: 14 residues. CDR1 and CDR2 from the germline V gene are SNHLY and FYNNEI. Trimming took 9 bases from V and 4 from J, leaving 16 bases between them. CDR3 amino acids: CARGSGAGYNEQFF. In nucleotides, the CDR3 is TGTGCCAGGGGGTCAGGGGCTGGATACAATGAGCAGTTCTTC.

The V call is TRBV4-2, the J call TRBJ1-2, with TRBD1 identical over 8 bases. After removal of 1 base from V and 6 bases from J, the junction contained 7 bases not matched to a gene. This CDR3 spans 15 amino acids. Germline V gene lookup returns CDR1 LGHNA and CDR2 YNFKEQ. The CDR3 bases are TGTGCCAGCAGCCAAGCCAGGGGGCGCGAGAATGGCTACACCTTC. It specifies CASSQARGRENGYTF.

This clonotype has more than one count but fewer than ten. CDR3 in amino acids: CASSLMTGGTDTQYF. The CDR3 DNA sequence: TGTGCCAGCAGTTTAATGACAGGTGGAACAGATACGCAGTATTTT. The V call is TRBV12-3 or TRBV12-4, the J call TRBJ2-3; tentatively, D is TRBD1 (6 bases). Trimming took 2 bases from V and 3 from J, leaving 12 bases between them. The CDR3 sequence is 15 residues long.

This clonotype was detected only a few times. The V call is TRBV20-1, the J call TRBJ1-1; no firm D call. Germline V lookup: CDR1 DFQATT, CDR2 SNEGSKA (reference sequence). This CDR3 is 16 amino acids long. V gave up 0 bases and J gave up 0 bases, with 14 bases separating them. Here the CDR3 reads CSARDFGPALNTEAFF. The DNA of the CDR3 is TGCAGTGCTAGAGATTTCGGCCCGGCGCTGAACACTGAAGCTTTCTTT.

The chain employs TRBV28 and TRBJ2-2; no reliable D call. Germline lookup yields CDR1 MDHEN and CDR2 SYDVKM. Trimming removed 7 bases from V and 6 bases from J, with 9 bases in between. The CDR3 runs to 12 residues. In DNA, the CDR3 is TGTGCCAGCAATAGTGGCGCCGGGGAGCTGTTTTTT. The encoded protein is CASNSGAGELFF.

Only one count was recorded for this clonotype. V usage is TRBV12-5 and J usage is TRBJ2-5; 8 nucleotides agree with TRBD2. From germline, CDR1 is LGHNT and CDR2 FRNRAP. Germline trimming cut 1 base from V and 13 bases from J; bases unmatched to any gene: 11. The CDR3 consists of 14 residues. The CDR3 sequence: CASGLAQTGGRWYF. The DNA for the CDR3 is TGTGCTAGTGGTTTGGCCCAGACGGGGGGGCGATGGTACTTC. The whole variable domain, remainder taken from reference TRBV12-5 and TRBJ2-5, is DARVTQTPRHKVTEMGQEVTMRCQPILGHNTVFWYRQTMMQGLELLAYFRNRAPLDDSGMPKDRFSAEMPDATLATLKIQPSEPRDSAVYFCASGLAQTGGRWYFGPGTRLLVL.

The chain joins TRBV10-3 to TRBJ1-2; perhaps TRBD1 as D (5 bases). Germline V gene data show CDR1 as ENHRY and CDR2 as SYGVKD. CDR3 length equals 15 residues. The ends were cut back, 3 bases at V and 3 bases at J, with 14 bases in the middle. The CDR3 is CAISDSAGLDYGYTF. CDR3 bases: TGTGCCATCAGTGACTCCGCAGGGCTGGACTATGGCTACACCTTC.

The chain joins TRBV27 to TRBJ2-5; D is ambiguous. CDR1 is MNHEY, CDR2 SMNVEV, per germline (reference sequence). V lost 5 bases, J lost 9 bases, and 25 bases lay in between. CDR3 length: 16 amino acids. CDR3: CASSLKPPQGRRAQYF. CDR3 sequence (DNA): TGTGCCAGCAGTCTCAAGCCACCACAAGGGCGTCGGGCCCAGTACTTC.

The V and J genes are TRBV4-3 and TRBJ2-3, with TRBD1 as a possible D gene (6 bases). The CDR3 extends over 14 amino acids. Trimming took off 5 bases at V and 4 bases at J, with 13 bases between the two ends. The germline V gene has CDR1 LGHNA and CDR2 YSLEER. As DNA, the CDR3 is TGCGCCAGCAGCTTCTCCAGGGGTTCAGATACGCAGTATTTT. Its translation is CASSFSRGSDTQYF.

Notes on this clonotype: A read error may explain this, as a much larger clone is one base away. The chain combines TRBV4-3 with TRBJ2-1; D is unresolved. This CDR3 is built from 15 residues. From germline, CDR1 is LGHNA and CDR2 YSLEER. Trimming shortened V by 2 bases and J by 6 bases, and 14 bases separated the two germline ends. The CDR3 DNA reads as TGCGCCAGCAGCCAAAGTTGGGTCGGCGGCAATGAGCAGTTCTTC. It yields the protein CASSQSWVGGNEQFF.

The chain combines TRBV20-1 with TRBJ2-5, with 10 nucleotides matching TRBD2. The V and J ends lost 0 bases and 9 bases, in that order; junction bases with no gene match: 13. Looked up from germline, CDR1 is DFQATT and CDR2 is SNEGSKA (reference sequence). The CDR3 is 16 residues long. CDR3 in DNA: TGCAGTGCTAGAGATCCGGGAGCGGGAGGGCCGGAGGCCCAGTACTTC. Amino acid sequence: CSARDPGAGGPEAQYF.

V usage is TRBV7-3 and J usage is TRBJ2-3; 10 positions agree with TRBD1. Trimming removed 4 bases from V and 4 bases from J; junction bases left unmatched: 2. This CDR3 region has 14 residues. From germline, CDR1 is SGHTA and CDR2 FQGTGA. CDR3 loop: CASSWGQGSDTQYF. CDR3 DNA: TGTGCCAGCAGCTGGGGACAGGGGTCAGATACGCAGTATTTT.

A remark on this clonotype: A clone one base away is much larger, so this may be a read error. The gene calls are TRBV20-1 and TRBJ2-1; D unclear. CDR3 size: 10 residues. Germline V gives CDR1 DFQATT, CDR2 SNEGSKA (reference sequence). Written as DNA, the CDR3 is TGCAGGGCTGGAGAAGTTGAGCAGTTCTTC. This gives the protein CRAGEVEQFF.

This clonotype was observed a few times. The CDR3, as DNA: TGCGCCAGCAGTGAAGGGACAGTCCACGAGCAGTACTTC. It translates to CASSEGTVHEQYF. The V gene is TRBV10-1, the J gene TRBJ2-7; 7 nucleotides line up with TRBD1. The CDR3 extends over 13 amino acids. The germline CDR1 and CDR2 sequences are WNHNN and SYGVQD (reference sequence). Trimming cost V 3 bases and J 5 bases; bases outside gene matches: 4.

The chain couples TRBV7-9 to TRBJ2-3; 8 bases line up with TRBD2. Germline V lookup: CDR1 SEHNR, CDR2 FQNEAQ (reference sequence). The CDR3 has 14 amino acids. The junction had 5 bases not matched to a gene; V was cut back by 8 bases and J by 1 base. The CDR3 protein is CASGTSGGTDTQYF. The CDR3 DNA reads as TGTGCCAGCGGAACTAGCGGTGGCACAGATACGCAGTATTTT.

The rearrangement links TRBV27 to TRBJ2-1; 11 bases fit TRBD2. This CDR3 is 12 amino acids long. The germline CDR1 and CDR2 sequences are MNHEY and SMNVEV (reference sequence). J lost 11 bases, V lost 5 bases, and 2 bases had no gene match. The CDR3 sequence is CASSVTSGKQFF. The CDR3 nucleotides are TGTGCCAGCAGTGTGACTAGCGGGAAGCAGTTCTTC.

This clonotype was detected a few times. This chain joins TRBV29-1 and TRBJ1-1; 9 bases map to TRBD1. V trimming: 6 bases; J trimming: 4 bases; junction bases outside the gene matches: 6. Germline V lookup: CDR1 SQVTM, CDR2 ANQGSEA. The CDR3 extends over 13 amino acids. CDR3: CSVQTGGGTEAFF. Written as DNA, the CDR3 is TGCAGCGTCCAGACAGGGGGGGGCACTGAAGCTTTCTTT. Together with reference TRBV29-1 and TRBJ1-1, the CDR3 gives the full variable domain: SAVISQKPSRDICQRGTSLTIQCQVDSQVTMMFWYRQQPGQSLTLIATANQGSEATYESGFVIDKFPISRPNLTFSTLTVSNMSPEDSSIYLCSVQTGGGTEAFFGQGTRLTVV.

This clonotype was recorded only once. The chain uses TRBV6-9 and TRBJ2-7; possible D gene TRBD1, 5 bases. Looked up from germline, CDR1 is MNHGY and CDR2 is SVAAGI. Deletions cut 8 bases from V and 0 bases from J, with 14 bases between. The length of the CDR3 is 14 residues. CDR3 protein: CASGPRQSSYEQYF. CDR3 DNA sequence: TGTGCCAGCGGACCCCGACAGAGCTCCTACGAGCAGTACTTC.

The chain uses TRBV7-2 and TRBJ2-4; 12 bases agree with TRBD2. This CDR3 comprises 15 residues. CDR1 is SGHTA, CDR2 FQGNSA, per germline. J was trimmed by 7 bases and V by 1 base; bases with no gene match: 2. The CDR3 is CASSLGLAGGNIQYF. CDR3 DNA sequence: TGTGCCAGCAGCTTAGGGCTAGCGGGAGGGAACATTCAGTACTTC.